This T cell receptor beta chain was sequenced during a study of early T cells in non-severe SARS-CoV-2 infection. In this sample, this clonotype turned up many times. CDR3 length: 14 amino acids. V was shortened by 0 bases and J by 5 bases, with 11 bases between the two germline ends. From germline, CDR1 is KGHSH and CDR2 LQKENI. TCRdb re-called the 5' RACE reads through MiXCR, storing one row per CDR3 protein. The sample records 60,000 or so distinct CDR3 sequences, more than 9.5% being singletons. The receptor was isolated from an adult who was a healthcare worker with PCR-confirmed SARS-CoV-2 infection or an uninfected control (not recorded which). Sequencing was done on a sample of whole blood. This chain connects TRBV18 to TRBJ2-7, with D perhaps TRBD2 (5 bases). CDR3 in DNA: TGTGCCAGCTCACCACCGGACTCCTCGGACGAGCAGTACTTC. The encoded protein is CASSPPDSSDEQYF.